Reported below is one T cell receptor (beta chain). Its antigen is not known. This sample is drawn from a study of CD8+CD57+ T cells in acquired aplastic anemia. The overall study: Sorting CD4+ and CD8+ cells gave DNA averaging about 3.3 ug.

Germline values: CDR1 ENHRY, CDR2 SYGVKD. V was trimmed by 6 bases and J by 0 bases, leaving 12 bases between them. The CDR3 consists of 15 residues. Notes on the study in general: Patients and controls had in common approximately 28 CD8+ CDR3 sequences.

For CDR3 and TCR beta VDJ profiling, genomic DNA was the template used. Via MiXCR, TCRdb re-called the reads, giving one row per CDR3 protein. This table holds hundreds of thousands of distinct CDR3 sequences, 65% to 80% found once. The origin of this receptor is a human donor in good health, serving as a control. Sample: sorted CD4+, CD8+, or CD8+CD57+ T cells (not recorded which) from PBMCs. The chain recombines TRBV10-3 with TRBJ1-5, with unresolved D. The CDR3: CAIRPGSYSNQPQHF. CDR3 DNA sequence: TGTGCCATCAGACCGGGATCTTATAGCAATCAGCCCCAGCATTTT.